The following is a TCR beta chain sequence with its context. Its specificity is not known. TCRdb's copy holds only in-frame clones and misses some; the assay was immunoSEQ multiplex PCR. The table records under 140,000 clones, more than 70% of them present only once. This sample was taken from a study of OX40 agonist ivuxolimab in advanced cancers. Background on the study: Ivuxolimab is a fully human IgG2 antibody that activates OX40 (CD134). Three individuals attained partial responses, comprising one hepatocellular carcinoma case and two cutaneous melanoma cases.

The germline V and J ends were trimmed by 3 bases and 7 bases, with 10 bases remaining between them. Germline V gene sequence: CDR1 SGHNT, CDR2 YYREEE (reference sequence). This CDR3 has 12 amino acids. Overall study results and limits: The study observed clonal expansion of CD4+ and CD8+ blood T cells by week 6 at 0.1 to 3.0 mg/kg.

This sequence joins TRBV5-4 and TRBJ2-5, with D maybe TRBD1 (5 bases). Sequenced material: CD4+ or CD8+ T cells sorted from blood, taken in a trial of the OX40 agonist ivuxolimab. This receptor was obtained from an adult with an advanced solid tumor such as melanoma, head and neck, liver or kidney cancer. CDR3 region: CASSSDRGTQYF. The CDR3 nucleotides are TGTGCCAGCAGCTCCGACAGAGGGACCCAGTACTTC.